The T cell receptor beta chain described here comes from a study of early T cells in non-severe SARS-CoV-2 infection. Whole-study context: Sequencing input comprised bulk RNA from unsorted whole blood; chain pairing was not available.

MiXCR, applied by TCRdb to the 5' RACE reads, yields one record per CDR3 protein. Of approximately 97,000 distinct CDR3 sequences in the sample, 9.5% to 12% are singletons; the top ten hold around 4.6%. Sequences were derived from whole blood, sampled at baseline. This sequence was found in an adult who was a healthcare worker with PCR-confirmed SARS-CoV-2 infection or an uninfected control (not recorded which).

CDR3 in amino acids: CASSLAYGEGGLDTQYF. The DNA of the CDR3 is TGTGCCAGCAGCTTAGCGTATGGGGAAGGGGGCTTAGATACGCAGTATTTT. The V call is TRBV7-6, the J call TRBJ2-3; 7 bases map to TRBD1. V was clipped by 0 bases and J by 5 bases; unmatched bases: 11. Germline CDR1 is SGHVS and CDR2 is FNYEAQ. The CDR3 has 17 amino acids.